Listed below are T cell receptor beta chains from one sample, sequenced in a study of regulatory and conventional T cells in RAG deficiency. TCRdb's table, derived via immunoSEQ multiplex PCR, lists solely in-frame clones and lacks some. The table shows tens of thousands of clones, with about 89% occurring only once. This sample also belongs to another study, concerning regulatory T cells.

Source material: CD8+ T cells sorted from blood. These receptor sequences come from a human donor in good health. The CDR3 runs from the conserved cysteine through the conserved F or W. The D gene is left open where the match is weak. Expanded clones are given a class, and other clones once, few, many or no size at all.

TRBV5-1	TRBD2	TRBJ2-7	-	CASSLEGGETYEQYF	TGCGCCAGCAGCTTGGAGGGAGGGGAAACCTACGAGCAGTACTTC
TRBV5-1	-	TRBJ1-3	-	CASSSTGSGNTIYF	TGCGCCAGCAGCTCGACAGGCTCTGGAAACACCATATATTTT
TRBV7-9	-	TRBJ1-1	-	CASTLGNTEAFF	TGTGCCAGCACCCTAGGAAACACTGAAGCTTTCTTT
TRBV11-2	TRBD2	TRBJ2-7	-	CASSLGGLAGYEQYF	TGTGCCAGCAGCTTAGGGGGACTAGCAGGCTACGAGCAGTACTTC
TRBV7-8	-	TRBJ2-7	-	CASSLVVDYEQYF	TGTGCCAGCAGCTTAGTTGTGGACTACGAGCAGTACTTC
TRBV7-3	-	TRBJ1-1	-	CANPLYEDGTVNTEAFF	TGTGCCAACCCCCTTTACGAAGACGGGACGGTGAACACTGAAGCCTTCTTT
TRBV29-1	TRBD1	TRBJ2-1	-	CSVTQGYEQFF	TGCAGCGTGACACAGGGGTATGAGCAGTTCTTC
TRBV11-2	-	TRBJ2-2	-	CASSLQGFGTGELFF	TGTGCCAGCAGCTTACAGGGCTTTGGCACCGGGGAGCTGTTTTTT
TRBV7-6	-	TRBJ2-7	-	CASSSAGASYEQYF	TGTGCCAGCAGCTCGGCCGGGGCTTCCTACGAGCAGTACTTC
TRBV5-1	-	TRBJ2-1	-	CASSRGAGNEQFF	TGCGCCAGCAGCCGCGGGGCGGGCAATGAGCAGTTCTTC
TRBV30	TRBD2	TRBJ2-1	once	CAWSVGTSSYNEQFF	TGTGCCTGGAGTGTTGGGACTAGCTCCTACAATGAGCAGTTCTTC
TRBV7-3	-	TRBJ2-5	-	CASSENRVETQYF	TGTGCCAGCAGCGAAAACAGGGTTGAGACCCAGTACTTC
TRBV5-1	TRBD1	TRBJ1-6	once	CASSQRTGEDSPLHF	TGCGCCAGCAGCCAGAGGACAGGGGAGGATTCACCCCTCCACTTT
TRBV30	-	TRBJ2-7	-	CAWGWLGQWRRGGYEQYF	TGTGCCTGGGGGTGGCTCGGACAGTGGCGCCGTGGTGGCTACGAGCAGTACTTC
TRBV18	-	TRBJ2-7	-	CASSPYETVNYEQYF	TGTGCCAGCTCACCATACGAGACAGTAAACTACGAGCAGTACTTC
TRBV11-2	-	TRBJ1-1	-	CASSFREGAFF	TGTGCCAGCAGCTTCAGGGAGGGAGCTTTCTTT
TRBV7-8	TRBD1	TRBJ2-7	few	CASSPEAGTGGWGEQYF	TGTGCCAGCAGCCCCGAGGCTGGCACAGGGGGCTGGGGCGAGCAGTACTTC
TRBV5-1	-	TRBJ1-1	-	CASSGWDTVNTEAFF	TGCGCCAGCAGCGGTTGGGACACGGTGAACACTGAAGCTTTCTTT
TRBV27	-	TRBJ1-1	-	CASSPRGGSGEAFF	TGTGCCAGCAGTCCAAGAGGTGGGTCCGGTGAAGCTTTCTTT
TRBV5-8	-	TRBJ2-3	-	CASSLGGTDTQYF	TGTGCCAGCAGCTTGGGGGGCACAGATACGCAGTATTTT
TRBV5-1	TRBD2	TRBJ2-5	-	CASSSGLAGSETQYF	TGCGCCAGCAGCTCCGGACTAGCGGGGAGTGAGACCCAGTACTTC
TRBV5-1	-	TRBJ2-5	-	CASSLQGFVGTQYF	TGCGCCAGCAGCCTACAGGGTTTTGTAGGGACCCAGTACTTC
TRBV11-3	TRBD2	TRBJ2-1	few	CASSLIAGDNEQFF	TGTGCCAGCAGCTTAATAGCGGGAGACAATGAGCAGTTCTTC
TRBV5-1	-	TRBJ1-6	-	CASSMDSSYNSPLHF	TGCGCCAGCAGCATGGACAGCTCCTATAATTCACCCCTCCACTTT
TRBV19	-	TRBJ1-1	-	CASSIKAFGGEAFF	TGTGCCAGTAGTATTAAGGCATTCGGGGGGGAAGCTTTCTTT
TRBV28	TRBD2	TRBJ2-7	few	CASSFAGAGYEQYF	TGTGCCAGCAGCTTCGCGGGAGCTGGCTACGAGCAGTACTTC
TRBV27	-	TRBJ1-5	-	CASSLSPGTNQPQHF	TGTGCCAGCAGTTTATCACCGGGAACCAATCAGCCCCAGCATTTT
TRBV5-6	-	TRBJ2-1	-	CAGSDSSSYNEQFF	TGTGCCGGATCGGACTCGAGCTCCTACAATGAGCAGTTCTTC
TRBV5-1	TRBD1	TRBJ2-2	-	CASSVTGTGGTGELFF	TGCGCCAGCAGCGTAACCGGGACAGGAGGCACCGGGGAGCTGTTTTTT
TRBV5-1	-	TRBJ2-7	-	CASSLEGGRDEQYF	TGCGCCAGCAGCTTGGAGGGGGGAAGGGACGAGCAGTACTTC
TRBV30	-	TRBJ2-1	-	CAWSVTVHNEQFF	TGTGCCTGGAGTGTTACGGTTCACAATGAGCAGTTCTTC
TRBV2	-	TRBJ1-1	-	CASSDSGWNTEAFF	TGTGCCAGCAGTGATTCAGGGTGGAACACTGAAGCTTTCTTT
TRBV30	-	TRBJ1-1	once	CAWSLEVNTEAFF	TGTGCCTGGAGTCTGGAGGTGAACACTGAAGCTTTCTTT
TRBV30	-	TRBJ2-3	-	CAWRDGSSSTDTQYF	TGTGCCTGGAGAGACGGCTCCTCAAGCACAGATACGCAGTATTTT
TRBV5-8	TRBD1	TRBJ2-5	-	CASSLVRGTGGLETQYF	TGTGCCAGCAGCTTGGTTCGGGGGACAGGGGGCCTCGAGACCCAGTACTTC
TRBV15	TRBD1	TRBJ1-4	-	CATSRTTGTATAFF	TGTGCCACCAGCAGAACGACAGGGACCGCCACTGCGTTTTTT
TRBV5-1	-	TRBJ1-1	-	CASSFSQDPYMNTEAFF	TGCGCCAGCAGCTTTAGTCAGGACCCTTACATGAACACTGAAGCTTTCTTT
TRBV15	TRBD1	TRBJ2-3	-	CATSRTGTGAGLDWTDTQYF	TGTGCCACCAGCAGAACCGGGACAGGGGCGGGCCTAGATTGGACAGATACGCAGTATTTT
TRBV27	TRBD1	TRBJ2-7	once	CASRTQGVGNYEQYF	TGTGCCAGCAGAACACAGGGGGTAGGGAACTACGAGCAGTACTTC
TRBV15	TRBD2	TRBJ2-3	-	CATSPSGTSTDTQYF	TGTGCCACCAGCCCTAGCGGGACTAGCACAGATACGCAGTATTTT
TRBV29-1	-	TRBJ2-2	-	CSVRVTGELFF	TGCAGCGTAAGAGTCACCGGGGAGCTGTTTTTT